This TCR beta chain was obtained from a study of regulatory T cells in long-lasting Graves disease. V gave up 4 bases and J gave up 7 bases; unmatched junction bases: 10. Germline V CDR1 and CDR2: SGHNT, YYREEE (reference sequence). CDR3 length equals 15 residues. Regarding time point: newly diagnosed GD, antithyroid drugs for less than 3 months. From PBMCs, RNA was extracted and then used to make the TCR library. HTBI primers from iRepertoire and Arm-PCR of CDR3 regions yielded the TCR beta libraries. TCRdb fed the multiplex PCR reads into MiXCR, producing one record per CDR3 protein. The table shows approximately 270,000 distinct CDR3 sequences, with about 17% occurring only once. This clonotype was seen many times. Another study also made use of these data, one on T cells in Graves' hyperthyroidism and ophthalmopathy. From that study: The study based diagnoses on clinical symptoms, serum thyroxine and TRAb, thyroid ultrasound and orbital computed tomography.

This clonotype was sampled from a woman in her twenties or thirties with Graves disease. The sample consisted of peripheral blood mononuclear cells (PBMCs), taken at new diagnosis, from a patient treated with antithyroid drugs. The chain is built from TRBV5-4 and TRBJ2-1; 8 bases fit TRBD1. CDR3 nucleotide sequence: TGTGCCAGCAGCACCGAAAAAAGGACAGGGAATGAGCAGTTCTTC. Protein: CASSTEKRTGNEQFF.